The clone carrying this T cell receptor beta chain was seen a handful of times. A junction end diverges from the germline sequence, so it may reflect a read error. The sample is drawn from a study of blood T cell repertoires in COVID-19. Overall study: Researchers got acute and convalescent COVID-19 samples from the United States, Italy and Spain.

Per the original data handling: By means of reference gene primer amplification, nucleated cell counts were estimated. The table came from immunoSEQ multiplex PCR; TCRdb's copy has only in-frame clones and leaves some out. V, J and clone size were drawn from that table, and D and trimming were deduced from the DNA. This repertoire shows about 120,000 clones, about 87% found once; its top ten account for approximately 4.5%. Input material: peripheral blood. The source of this sequence is a woman between 50 and 59 years old with acute or convalescent COVID-19.

CDR3 sequence reads: CASSTGLQGYTF. CDR3 bases: TGTGCCAGCAGTACAGGGTTGCAAGGCTACACCTTC. The chain has TRBV19 and TRBJ1-2; D may be TRBD1 (6 bases). The germline V gene encodes CDR1 LNHDA and CDR2 SQIVND (reference sequence). There are 12 residues in the CDR3.